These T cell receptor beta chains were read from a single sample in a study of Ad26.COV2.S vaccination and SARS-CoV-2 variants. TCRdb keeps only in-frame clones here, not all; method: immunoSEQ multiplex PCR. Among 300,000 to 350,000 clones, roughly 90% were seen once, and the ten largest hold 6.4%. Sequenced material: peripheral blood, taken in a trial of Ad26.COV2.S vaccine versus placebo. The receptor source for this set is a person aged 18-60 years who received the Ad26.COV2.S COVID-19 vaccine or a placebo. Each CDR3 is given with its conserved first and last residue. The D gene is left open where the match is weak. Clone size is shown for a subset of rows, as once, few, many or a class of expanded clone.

TGTGCCTGGAGAGACAGGGGGCAAGCTGGAAACACCATATATTTT | CAWRDRGQAGNTIYF | . | 15 | TRBJ1-3 | TRBV30 | TRBD1
TGTGCCAGCAGTTACGGACAGGGCGCCTACGAGCAGTACTTC | CASSYGQGAYEQYF | once | 14 | TRBJ2-7 | TRBV6-2/TRBV6-3 | TRBD1
TGTGCCAGCAGCTGGTTAGCGGGGGTTTACAATGAGCAGTTCTTC | CASSWLAGVYNEQFF | . | 15 | TRBJ2-1 | TRBV7-3 | TRBD2
TGTGCCAGCAGCTCCGAGACCCTAAGTAATGAAAAACTGTTTTTT | CASSSETLSNEKLFF | . | 15 | TRBJ1-4 | TRBV7-2 | .
TGTGCCAGCAGCCCCCTCCGGGACAGGTACTCCACTGGGGCCAACGTCCTGACTTTC | CASSPLRDRYSTGANVLTF | . | 19 | TRBJ2-6 | TRBV7-2 | TRBD1
TGTGCCTGGAGTGGAGGGGGGCCCCAAGAGACCCAGTACTTC | CAWSGGGPQETQYF | . | 14 | TRBJ2-5 | TRBV30 | .
TGTGCCAGCAGCCTAAGCCGCACTGAAGCTTTCTTT | CASSLSRTEAFF | . | 12 | TRBJ1-1 | TRBV6-2/TRBV6-3 | .
TGCAGCGCCCGTCGGGCCTACGAGCAGTACTTC | CSARRAYEQYF | . | 11 | TRBJ2-7 | TRBV29-1 | .
TGTGCCAGCAGCTCAGTACCCAAGAACACTGAAGCTTTCTTT | CASSSVPKNTEAFF | . | 14 | TRBJ1-1 | TRBV7-2 | .
TGTGCCTGGAGCCGCGGGGACGATAATTCACCCCTCCACTTT | CAWSRGDDNSPLHF | . | 14 | TRBJ1-6 | TRBV30 | .
TGCGCCAGCGCACAGGGGACCCCCTCCTACAATGAGCAGTTCTTC | CASAQGTPSYNEQFF | . | 15 | TRBJ2-1 | TRBV5-1 | TRBD1
TGTGCCAGCCGAAGACTTACAAGGGGGGATGGCTACACCTTC | CASRRLTRGDGYTF | once | 14 | TRBJ1-2 | TRBV28 | .
TGTGCCAGCAGCGTGGGTCAGGGAGCCTCCTACAATGAGCAGTTCTTC | CASSVGQGASYNEQFF | . | 16 | TRBJ2-1 | TRBV9 | .
TGTGCCAGCAGTCCCCTCGGCCGACAGGGTGGTGGCTACACCTTC | CASSPLGRQGGGYTF | . | 15 | TRBJ1-2 | TRBV27 | TRBD1
TGTGCCAGCAGTCGTACAGGGTTCAATCAGCCCCAGCATTTT | CASSRTGFNQPQHF | . | 14 | TRBJ1-5 | TRBV14 | .
TGTGCCAGCAGCTCGGGACAGGGGGCGGTCAAAGCTTTCTTT | CASSSGQGAVKAFF | once | 14 | TRBJ1-1 | TRBV7-2 | TRBD1
TGTGCCAGCAGTTATGAGCCGGGGAGAGAAGCTTTCTTT | CASSYEPGREAFF | . | 13 | TRBJ1-1 | TRBV6-5 | .
TGTGCCAGCAGTGAAGCGCGAAGGGCGCAGGGTAGTGGCTACACCTTC | CASSEARRAQGSGYTF | . | 16 | TRBJ1-2 | TRBV6-1 | .
TGTGCCAGCAGTGACACGGGACATACCGCAGATACGCAGTATTTT | CASSDTGHTADTQYF | . | 15 | TRBJ2-3 | TRBV6-4 | .
TGTGCCAGCAGCACGACTAGCGGGACTTACAATGAGCAGTTCTTC | CASSTTSGTYNEQFF | . | 15 | TRBJ2-1 | TRBV21-1 | .
TGTGCCAGCAGTTATGAGGGAGGACGCAATCAGCCCCAGCATTTT | CASSYEGGRNQPQHF | . | 15 | TRBJ1-5 | TRBV6-2/TRBV6-3 | .